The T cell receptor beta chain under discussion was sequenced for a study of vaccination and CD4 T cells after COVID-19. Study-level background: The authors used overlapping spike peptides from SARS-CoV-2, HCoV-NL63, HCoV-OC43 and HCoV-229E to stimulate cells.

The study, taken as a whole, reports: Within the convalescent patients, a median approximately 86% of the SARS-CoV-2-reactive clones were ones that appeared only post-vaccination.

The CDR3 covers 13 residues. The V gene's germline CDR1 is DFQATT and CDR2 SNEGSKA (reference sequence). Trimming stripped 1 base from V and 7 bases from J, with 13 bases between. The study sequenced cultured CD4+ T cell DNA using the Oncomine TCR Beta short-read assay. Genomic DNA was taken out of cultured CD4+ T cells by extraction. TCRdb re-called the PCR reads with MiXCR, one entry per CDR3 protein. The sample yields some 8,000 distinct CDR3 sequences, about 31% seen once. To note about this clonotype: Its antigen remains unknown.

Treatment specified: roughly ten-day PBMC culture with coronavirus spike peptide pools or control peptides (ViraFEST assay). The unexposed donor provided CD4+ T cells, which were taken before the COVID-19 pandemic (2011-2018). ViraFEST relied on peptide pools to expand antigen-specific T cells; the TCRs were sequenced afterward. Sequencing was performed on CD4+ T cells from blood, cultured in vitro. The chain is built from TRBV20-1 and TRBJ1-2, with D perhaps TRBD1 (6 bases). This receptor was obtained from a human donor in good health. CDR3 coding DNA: TGCAGTGCTAGAGTCCCGGGGGCTGTTGGCTACACCTTC. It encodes CSARVPGAVGYTF.